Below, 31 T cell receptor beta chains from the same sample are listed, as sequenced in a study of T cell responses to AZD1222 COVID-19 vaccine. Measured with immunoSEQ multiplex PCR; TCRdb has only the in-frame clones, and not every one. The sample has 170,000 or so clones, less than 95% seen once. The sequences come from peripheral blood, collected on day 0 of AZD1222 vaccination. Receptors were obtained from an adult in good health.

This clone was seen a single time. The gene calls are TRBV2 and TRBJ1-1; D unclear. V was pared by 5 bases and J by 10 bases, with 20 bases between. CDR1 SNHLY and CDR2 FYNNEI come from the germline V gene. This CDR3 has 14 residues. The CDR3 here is CASSPGTVKEGAFF. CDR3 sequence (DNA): TGTGCCAGCAGTCCCGGAACGGTCAAGGAAGGAGCTTTCTTT.

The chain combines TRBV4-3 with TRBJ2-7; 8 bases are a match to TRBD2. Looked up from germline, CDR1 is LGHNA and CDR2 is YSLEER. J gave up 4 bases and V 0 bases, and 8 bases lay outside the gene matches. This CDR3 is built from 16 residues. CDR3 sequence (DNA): TGCGCCAGCAGCCAAGATCGACGAGCGGGGGTATACGAGCAGTACTTC. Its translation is CASSQDRRAGVYEQYF.

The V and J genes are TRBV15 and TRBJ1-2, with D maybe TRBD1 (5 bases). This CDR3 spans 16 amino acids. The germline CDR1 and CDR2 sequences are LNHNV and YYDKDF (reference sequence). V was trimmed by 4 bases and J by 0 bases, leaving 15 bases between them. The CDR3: CATSNYSTTANYGYTF. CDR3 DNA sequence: TGTGCCACCAGCAACTATTCTACGACAGCTAACTATGGCTACACCTTC.

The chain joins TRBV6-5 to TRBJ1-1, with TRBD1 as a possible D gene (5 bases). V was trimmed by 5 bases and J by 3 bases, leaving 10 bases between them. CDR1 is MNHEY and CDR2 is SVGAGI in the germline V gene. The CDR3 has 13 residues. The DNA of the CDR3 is TGTGCCAGCAGTCCGGGGCTCGACACTGAAGCTTTCTTT. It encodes CASSPGLDTEAFF.

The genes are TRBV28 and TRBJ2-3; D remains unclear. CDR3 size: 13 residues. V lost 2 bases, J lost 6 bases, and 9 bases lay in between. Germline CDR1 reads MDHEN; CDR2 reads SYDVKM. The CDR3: CASSLGRWDTQYF. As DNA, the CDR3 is TGTGCCAGCAGTTTAGGGCGTTGGGATACGCAGTATTTT.

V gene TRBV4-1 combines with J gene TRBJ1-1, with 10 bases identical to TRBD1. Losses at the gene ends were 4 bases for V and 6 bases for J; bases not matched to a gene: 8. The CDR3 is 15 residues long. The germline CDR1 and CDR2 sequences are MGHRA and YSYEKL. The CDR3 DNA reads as TGCGCCAGCAGCCGATCTCGGGACAGGGGATCTGAAGCTTTCTTT. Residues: CASSRSRDRGSEAFF.

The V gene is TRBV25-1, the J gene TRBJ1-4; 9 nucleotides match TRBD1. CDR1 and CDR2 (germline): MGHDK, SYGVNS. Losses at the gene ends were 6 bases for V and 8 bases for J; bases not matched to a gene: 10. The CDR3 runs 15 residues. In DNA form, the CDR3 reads TGTGCCAGCAGGGCTACAGGGGGCTTAGGCGAAAAACTGTTTTTT. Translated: CASRATGGLGEKLFF.

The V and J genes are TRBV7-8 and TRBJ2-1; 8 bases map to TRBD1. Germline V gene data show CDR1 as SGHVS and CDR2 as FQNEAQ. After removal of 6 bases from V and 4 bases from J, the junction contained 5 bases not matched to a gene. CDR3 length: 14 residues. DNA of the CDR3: TGTGCCAGCAGTTCGACAGGGGCATACAATGAGCAGTTCTTC. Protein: CASSSTGAYNEQFF. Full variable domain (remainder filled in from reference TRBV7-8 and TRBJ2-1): GAGVSQSPRYKVAKRGQDVALRCDPISGHVSLFWYQQALGQGPEFLTYFQNEAQLDKSGLPSDRFFAERPEGSVSTLKIQRTQQEDSAVYLCASSSTGAYNEQFFGPGTRLTVL.

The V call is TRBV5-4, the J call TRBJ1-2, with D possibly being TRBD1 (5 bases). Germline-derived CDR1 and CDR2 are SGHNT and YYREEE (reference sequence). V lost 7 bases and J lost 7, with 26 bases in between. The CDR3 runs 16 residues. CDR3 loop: CASRRWGGGNNGGYTF. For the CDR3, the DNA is TGTGCCAGCCGAAGATGGGGGGGAGGGAACAACGGTGGCTACACCTTC.

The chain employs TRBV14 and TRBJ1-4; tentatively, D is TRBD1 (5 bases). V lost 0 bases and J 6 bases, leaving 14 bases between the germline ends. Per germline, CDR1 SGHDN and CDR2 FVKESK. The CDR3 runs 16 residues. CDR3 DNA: TGTGCCAGCAGCCAAGAAGGGCGGGGGTTGGATGAAAAACTGTTTTTT. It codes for CASSQEGRGLDEKLFF. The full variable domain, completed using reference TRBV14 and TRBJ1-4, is EAGVTQFPSHSVIEKGQTVTLRCDPISGHDNLYWYRRVMGKEIKFLLHFVKESKQDESGMPNNRFLAERTGGTYSTLKVQPAELEDSGVYFCASSQEGRGLDEKLFFGSGTQLSVL.

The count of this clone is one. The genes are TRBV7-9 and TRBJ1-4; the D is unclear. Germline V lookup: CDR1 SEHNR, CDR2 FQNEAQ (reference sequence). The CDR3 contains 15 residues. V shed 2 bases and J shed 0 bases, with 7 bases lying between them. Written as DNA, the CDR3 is TGTGCCAGCAGCTTAATACTAACAACTAATGAAAAACTGTTTTTT. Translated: CASSLILTTNEKLFF. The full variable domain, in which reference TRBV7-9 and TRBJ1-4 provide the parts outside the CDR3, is DTGVSQNPRHKITKRGQNVTFRCDPISEHNRLYWYRQTLGQGPEFLTYFQNEAQLEKSRLLSDRFSAERPKGSFSTLEIQRTEQGDSAMYLCASSLILTTNEKLFFGSGTQLSVL.

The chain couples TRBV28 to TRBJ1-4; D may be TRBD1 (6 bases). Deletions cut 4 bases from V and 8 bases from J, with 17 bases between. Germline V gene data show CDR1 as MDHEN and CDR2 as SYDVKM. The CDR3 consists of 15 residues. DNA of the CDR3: TGTGCCAGCAGTTCCGCAGGGGCCAGTGGGGAAAAACTGTTTTTT. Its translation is CASSSAGASGEKLFF.

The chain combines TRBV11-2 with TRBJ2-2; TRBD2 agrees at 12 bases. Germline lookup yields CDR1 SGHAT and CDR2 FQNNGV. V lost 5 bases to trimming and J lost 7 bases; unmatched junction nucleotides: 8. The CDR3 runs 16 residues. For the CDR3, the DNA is TGTGCCAGCAGCCCCCTAGCGGGGGGGACGGGCGGGGAGCTGTTTTTT. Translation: CASSPLAGGTGGELFF.

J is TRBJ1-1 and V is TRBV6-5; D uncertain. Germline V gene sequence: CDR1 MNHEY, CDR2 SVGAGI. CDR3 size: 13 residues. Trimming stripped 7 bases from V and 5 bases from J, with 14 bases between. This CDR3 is CASNPSPGTEAFF. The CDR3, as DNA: TGTGCCAGCAATCCGTCCCCGGGGACTGAAGCTTTCTTT.

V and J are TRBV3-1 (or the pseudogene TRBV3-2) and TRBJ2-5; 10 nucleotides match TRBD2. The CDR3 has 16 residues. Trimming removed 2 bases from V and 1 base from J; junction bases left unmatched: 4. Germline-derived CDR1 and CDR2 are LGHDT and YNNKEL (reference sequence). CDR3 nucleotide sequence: TGTGCCAGCAGCCAAAGGCCTAGCGGGGGCCAAGAGACCCAGTACTTC. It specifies CASSQRPSGGQETQYF.

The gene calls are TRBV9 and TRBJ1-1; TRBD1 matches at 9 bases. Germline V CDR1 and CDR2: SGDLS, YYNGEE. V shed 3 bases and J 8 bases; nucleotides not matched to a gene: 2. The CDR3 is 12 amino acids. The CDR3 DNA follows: TGTGCCAGCAGCGCCGGGACAGGGGAAGCTTTCTTT. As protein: CASSAGTGEAFF.

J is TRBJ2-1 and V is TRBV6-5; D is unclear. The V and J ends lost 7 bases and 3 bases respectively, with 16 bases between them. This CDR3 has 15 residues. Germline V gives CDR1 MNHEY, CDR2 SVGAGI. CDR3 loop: CASTAPGPIYNEQFF. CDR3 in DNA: TGTGCCAGCACCGCACCCGGGCCGATCTACAATGAGCAGTTCTTC.

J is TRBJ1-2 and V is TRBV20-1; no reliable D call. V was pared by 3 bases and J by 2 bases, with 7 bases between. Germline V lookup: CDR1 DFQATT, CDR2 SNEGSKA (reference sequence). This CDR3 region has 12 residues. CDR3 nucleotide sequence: TGCAGTGCTAGTGCACAGAACTATGGCTACACCTTC. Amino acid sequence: CSASAQNYGYTF.

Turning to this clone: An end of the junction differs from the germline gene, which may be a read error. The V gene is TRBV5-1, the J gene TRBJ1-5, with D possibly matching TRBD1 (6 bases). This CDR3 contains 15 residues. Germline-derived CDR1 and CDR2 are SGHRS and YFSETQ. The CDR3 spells CASSLEGGGNQPQHF. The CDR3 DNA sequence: TGCGCCAGCAGTTTGGAAGGGGGAGGCAATCAGCCCCAGCATTTT.

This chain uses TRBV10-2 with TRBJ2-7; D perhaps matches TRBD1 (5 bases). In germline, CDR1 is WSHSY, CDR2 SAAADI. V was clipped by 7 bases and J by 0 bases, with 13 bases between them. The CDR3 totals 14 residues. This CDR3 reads CASINRSLSYEQYF. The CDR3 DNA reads TGCGCCAGCATAAACAGGTCCCTCTCCTACGAGCAGTACTTC.

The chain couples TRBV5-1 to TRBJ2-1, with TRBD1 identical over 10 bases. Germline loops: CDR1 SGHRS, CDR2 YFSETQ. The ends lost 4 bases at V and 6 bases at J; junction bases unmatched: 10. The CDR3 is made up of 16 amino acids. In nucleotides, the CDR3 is TGCGCCAGCAGCCCCGACAGGGGGCCCGGACTCAATGAGCAGTTCTTC. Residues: CASSPDRGPGLNEQFF.

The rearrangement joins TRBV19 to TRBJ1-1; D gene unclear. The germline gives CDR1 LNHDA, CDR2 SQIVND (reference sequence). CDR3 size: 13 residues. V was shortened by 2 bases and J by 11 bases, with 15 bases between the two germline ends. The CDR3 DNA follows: TGTGCCAGTAGTATATATGGAGGACCCTTGGCTTTCTTT. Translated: CASSIYGGPLAFF.

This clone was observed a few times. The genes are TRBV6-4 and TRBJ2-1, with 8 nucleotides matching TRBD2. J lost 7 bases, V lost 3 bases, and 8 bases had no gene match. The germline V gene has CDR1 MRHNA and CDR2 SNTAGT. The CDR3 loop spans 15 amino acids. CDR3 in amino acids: CASSEGRGGDNEQFF. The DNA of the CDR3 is TGTGCCAGCAGTGAGGGCCGGGGGGGCGATAATGAGCAGTTCTTC.

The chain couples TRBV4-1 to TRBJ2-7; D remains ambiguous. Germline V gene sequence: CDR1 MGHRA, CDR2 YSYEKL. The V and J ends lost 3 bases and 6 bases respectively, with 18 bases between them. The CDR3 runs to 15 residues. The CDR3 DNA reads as TGCGCCAGCAGCCAGGCTGGCAGCACCGGATCCGAGCAGTACTTC. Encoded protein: CASSQAGSTGSEQYF.

The CDR3 loop reads CSVGLLTLDYGYTF. The DNA for the CDR3 is TGCAGCGTGGGGCTTTTGACCCTGGACTATGGCTACACCTTC. V gene TRBV29-1 combines with J gene TRBJ1-2; tentative D call: TRBD1 (5 bases). The CDR3 has 14 amino acids. V lost 6 bases and J 3 bases, leaving 17 bases between the germline ends. Germline CDR1 and CDR2: SQVTM and ANQGSEA.

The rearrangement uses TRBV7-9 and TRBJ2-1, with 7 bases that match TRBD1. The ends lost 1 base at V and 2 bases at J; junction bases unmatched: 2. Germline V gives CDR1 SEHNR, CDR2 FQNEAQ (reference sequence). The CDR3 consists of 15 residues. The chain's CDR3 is CASSLDQGAYNEQFF. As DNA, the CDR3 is TGTGCCAGCAGCTTAGACCAGGGGGCCTACAATGAGCAGTTCTTC.

The CDR3: CASSFRGPYTEAFF. DNA for the CDR3: TGTGCCAGCAGTTTTAGGGGGCCTTACACTGAAGCTTTCTTT. The V gene is TRBV6-2 or TRBV6-3, the J gene TRBJ1-1; 7 bases map to TRBD1. After removal of 4 bases from V and 3 bases from J, the junction contained 5 bases not matched to a gene. The CDR3 length is 14 residues. The V gene's germline CDR1 is MNHEY and CDR2 SVGEGT.

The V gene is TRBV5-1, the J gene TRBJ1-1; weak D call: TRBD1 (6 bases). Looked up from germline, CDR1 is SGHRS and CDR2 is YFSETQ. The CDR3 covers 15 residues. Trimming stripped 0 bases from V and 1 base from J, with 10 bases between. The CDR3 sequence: CASSLGDIKNTEAFF. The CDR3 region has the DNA TGCGCCAGCAGCTTGGGGGACATTAAGAACACTGAAGCTTTCTTT. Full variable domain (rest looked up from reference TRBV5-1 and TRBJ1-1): KAGVTQTPRYLIKTRGQQVTLSCSPISGHRSVSWYQQTPGQGLQFLFEYFSETQRNKGNFPGRFSGRQFSNSRSEMNVSTLELGDSALYLCASSLGDIKNTEAFFGQGTRLTVV.

This chain's CDR3 is CASSYSSGQGSNTIYF. DNA for the CDR3: TGTGCCAGCAGTTACTCGTCGGGACAGGGGTCAAACACCATATATTTT. The chain has TRBV6-5 and TRBJ1-3, with 10 bases that match TRBD1. CDR1 is MNHEY, CDR2 SVGAGI, per germline. The CDR3 consists of 16 residues. Germline trimming cut 0 bases from V and 6 bases from J; bases unmatched to any gene: 5.

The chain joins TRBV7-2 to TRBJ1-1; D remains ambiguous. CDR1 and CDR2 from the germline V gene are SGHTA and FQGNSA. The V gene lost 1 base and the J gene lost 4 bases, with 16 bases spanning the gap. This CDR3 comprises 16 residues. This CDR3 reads CASSLVPGLMITEAFF. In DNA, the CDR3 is TGTGCCAGCAGCTTAGTCCCGGGCTTGATGATCACTGAAGCTTTCTTT.

CDR3 nucleotide sequence: TGTGCCAGTATCCTTAGTAGGGGACCTAACTATGGCTACACCTTC. Translating it yields CASILSRGPNYGYTF. This rearrangement joins TRBV5-6 to TRBJ1-2; D is perhaps TRBD1 (5 bases). Germline CDR1 reads SGHDT; CDR2 reads YYEEEE. The CDR3 length is 15 residues. V lost 8 bases and J 0 bases, leaving 17 bases between the germline ends.